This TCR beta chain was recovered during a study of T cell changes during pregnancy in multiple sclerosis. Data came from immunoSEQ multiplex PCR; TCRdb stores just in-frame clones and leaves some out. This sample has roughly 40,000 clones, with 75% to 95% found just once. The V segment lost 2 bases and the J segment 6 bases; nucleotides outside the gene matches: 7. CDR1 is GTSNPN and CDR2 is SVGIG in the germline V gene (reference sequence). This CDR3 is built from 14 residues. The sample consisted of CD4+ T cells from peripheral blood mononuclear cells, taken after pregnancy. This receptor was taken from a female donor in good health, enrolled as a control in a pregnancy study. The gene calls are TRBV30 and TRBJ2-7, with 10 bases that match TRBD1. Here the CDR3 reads CAWSPRWDRGEQYF. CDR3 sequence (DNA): TGTGCCTGGAGTCCCCGGTGGGACAGGGGCGAGCAGTACTTC. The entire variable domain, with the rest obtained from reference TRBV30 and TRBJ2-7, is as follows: SQTIHQWPATLVQPVGSPLSLECTVEGTSNPNLYWYRQAAGRGLQLLFYSVGIGQISSEVPQNLSASRPQDRQFILSSKKLLLSDSGFYLCAWSPRWDRGEQYFGPGTRLTVT.